These 31 T cell receptor beta chains share one sample of origin, sequenced in a study of neurological immune-mediated disorders. TCRdb redid the calling of the 5' RACE reads with MiXCR, one entry per CDR3 protein. The sample lists 4,000 or so distinct CDR3 sequences, about 33% occurring once. Sequencing was done on a sample of CD8+ T cells from blood. The receptors here all came from a man aged 45-65 years with HTLV-1-associated myelopathy (HAM/TSP).

CDR3 region: CASSQPRLGVYEQYF. In DNA form, the CDR3 reads TGTGCCAGCAGCCAACCAAGACTAGGGGTTTACGAGCAGTACTTC. The genes are TRBV14 and TRBJ2-7, with D possibly TRBD2 on 6 matching bases. The CDR3 runs to 15 residues. Germline CDR1 is SGHDN and CDR2 is FVKESK. Trimming took 2 bases from V and 4 from J, leaving 15 bases between them.

This sequence joins TRBV20-1 and TRBJ2-3, with 8 bases identical to TRBD2. Trimming at V came to 3 bases and at J to 2 bases, leaving 16 bases not matched to a gene. Germline-derived CDR1 and CDR2 are DFQATT and SNEGSKA (reference sequence). The length of the CDR3 is 18 residues. CDR3 DNA: TGCAGTGCTAGGGGTCTGGGCGGGAGGACCGTTTTCACAGATACGCAGTATTTT. This gives the protein CSARGLGGRTVFTDTQYF.

This clonotype was counted at least ten times. The J gene is TRBJ2-7, the V gene TRBV14, with 7 positions matching TRBD1. Losses at the gene ends were 5 bases for V and 4 bases for J; bases not matched to a gene: 5. Germline CDR1 is SGHDN and CDR2 is FVKESK. CDR3 length: 13 amino acids. The CDR3 region has the DNA TGTGCCAGCAGCTCGGGACAGTTATACGAGCAGTACTTC. Translation gives CASSSGQLYEQYF.

This clonotype is a singleton in its sample. The rearrangement joins TRBV6-2 or TRBV6-3 to TRBJ2-7; D is perhaps TRBD1 or TRBD2 (5 bases each). This CDR3 spans 15 amino acids. Germline assignment: CDR1 MNHEY and CDR2 SVGEGT. The V end was cut by 2 bases, the J end by 4 bases, with 15 bases between. CDR3 sequence reads: CASSYGFEGPYEQYF. CDR3 nucleotide sequence: TGTGCCAGCAGTTACGGCTTTGAGGGGCCTTACGAGCAGTACTTC.

This clonotype is hyperexpanded in the sample. The J gene is TRBJ2-1, the V gene TRBV3-1; 9 nucleotides align to TRBD2. J was trimmed by 6 bases and V by 7 bases; bases with no gene match: 7. CDR3 length: 14 amino acids. Germline values: CDR1 LGHDT, CDR2 YNNKEL (reference sequence). The CDR3 here is CASMPGLAVNEQFF. The CDR3 DNA is TGTGCCAGCATGCCGGGACTAGCCGTCAATGAGCAGTTCTTC.

There are many counts of this clonotype. This chain connects TRBV9 to TRBJ1-2; 11 bases are shared with TRBD1. The trim removed 7 bases at V and 4 bases at J, leaving 3 bases unmatched. CDR1 SGDLS and CDR2 YYNGEE come from the germline V gene. The CDR3 runs to 13 residues. The chain's CDR3 is CASGQGAGYGYTF. The CDR3 DNA reads as TGTGCCAGCGGACAGGGGGCGGGCTATGGCTACACCTTC.

This clonotype was seen many times. The V and J genes are TRBV20-1 and TRBJ2-1; TRBD2 is a possible D gene (6 bases). Trimming shortened V by 6 bases and J by 9 bases, and 12 bases separated the two germline ends. Germline V gene data show CDR1 as DFQATT and CDR2 as SNEGSKA (reference sequence). This CDR3 has 11 amino acids. CDR3 bases: TGCAGTGCCCCTGGGGGGATTGAGCAGTTCTTC. Translation gives CSAPGGIEQFF.

The table lists this clonotype with many counts. The chain employs TRBV9 and TRBJ2-1; TRBD2 matches 8 bases. The CDR3 spans 18 residues. With 0 bases clipped from V and 11 bases from J, the junction kept 19 bases outside the gene matches. Germline V CDR1 and CDR2: SGDLS, YYNGEE. The CDR3 DNA is TGTGCCAGCAGCGTAGCAGAGGGAACTAGCGGACGCCCCAGGCAGCAGTTCTTC. This sequence encodes CASSVAEGTSGRPRQQFF.

This chain connects TRBV25-1 to TRBJ2-3; 8 positions agree with TRBD2. With V trimmed by 4 bases and J by 6 bases, 0 bases remained unmatched. This CDR3 has 12 residues. The V gene's germline CDR1 is MGHDK and CDR2 SYGVNS. Written as DNA, the CDR3 is TGTGCCAGCAGTGTAGCGGGGGATACGCAGTATTTT. Translating it yields CASSVAGDTQYF.

This clonotype was detected many times. CDR3 in DNA: TGTGCCAGCAGCCAAGATGGACTAGCGGGGGGGAATGAGCAGTTCTTC. Amino acids: CASSQDGLAGGNEQFF. The V and J genes are TRBV4-2 and TRBJ2-1; 15 bases line up with TRBD2. The junction had 1 base not matched to a gene; V was cut back by 0 bases and J by 7 bases. CDR3 length: 16 residues. Germline V gene sequence: CDR1 LGHNA, CDR2 YNFKEQ.

This clonotype was seen ten or more times. This rearrangement joins TRBV5-5 to TRBJ1-3, with D tentatively TRBD1 (5 bases). The CDR3 is 16 residues long. V was pared by 0 bases and J by 0 bases, with 10 bases between. CDR1 SGHKS and CDR2 YYEKEE come from the germline V gene (reference sequence). The CDR3 here is CASSLEGTDSGNTIYF. CDR3 nucleotide sequence: TGTGCCAGCAGCTTGGAAGGGACGGACTCTGGAAACACCATATATTTT.

In its sample, this clonotype was seen many times. This sequence joins TRBV5-6 and TRBJ2-2; D is possibly TRBD1 (6 bases). CDR3 length equals 16 residues. The V end was cut by 0 bases, the J end by 6 bases, with 15 bases between. The germline gives CDR1 SGHDT, CDR2 YYEEEE. CDR3 in DNA: TGTGCCAGCAGCTTGGATCAGGGGATGAGAGCCGGGGAGCTGTTTTTT. It yields the protein CASSLDQGMRAGELFF.

This sequence joins TRBV18 and TRBJ2-5; D may be TRBD2 (6 bases). Germline lookup yields CDR1 KGHSH and CDR2 LQKENI. V lost 3 bases and J lost 11, with 22 bases in between. The CDR3 totals 15 residues. The CDR3 DNA reads as TGTGCCAGCTCACCGTACCGGACCTCGGGGGATACGCAGTACTTC. This gives the protein CASSPYRTSGDTQYF.

This clonotype was observed a few times. Here the CDR3 DNA reads TGCGCCAGCAGCTGGACAGGCTCCTACAATGAGCAGTTCTTC. Translated: CASSWTGSYNEQFF. The chain recombines TRBV5-1 with TRBJ2-1, with 7 bases fitting TRBD1. Per the germline V gene, CDR1 is SGHRS and CDR2 is YFSETQ. This CDR3 comprises 14 residues. With V trimmed by 3 bases and J by 0 bases, 0 bases remained unmatched.

This clonotype was detected ten times or more. The V gene is TRBV13, the J gene TRBJ1-1; D is unclear. V was clipped by 5 bases and J by 1 base, with 5 bases between them. This CDR3 spans 12 amino acids. The germline V gene has CDR1 PRHDT and CDR2 FYEKMQ (reference sequence). The DNA for the CDR3 is TGTGCCAGCAGCGCATCGAACACTGAAGCTTTCTTT. This gives the protein CASSASNTEAFF.

This clonotype was found many times. V gene TRBV20-1 combines with J gene TRBJ1-2; TRBD1 might be the D (5 bases). The V gene's germline CDR1 is DFQATT and CDR2 SNEGSKA (reference sequence). The CDR3 totals 15 residues. Trimming stripped 6 bases from V and 1 base from J, with 18 bases between. The CDR3 region is CSAPPPGPRNYGYTF. CDR3 bases: TGCAGTGCCCCACCCCCGGGACCCCGTAACTATGGCTACACCTTC.

This clonotype has a count of ten or more. The V gene is TRBV5-5, the J gene TRBJ2-1, with D unclear. The CDR3 is 12 amino acids. Germline V gives CDR1 SGHKS, CDR2 YYEKEE (reference sequence). V gave up 4 bases and J gave up 8 bases, with 10 bases separating them. CDR3 amino acids: CASSRSPHEQFF. The DNA of the CDR3 is TGTGCCAGCAGCCGTTCCCCCCATGAGCAGTTCTTC.

This clonotype was seen at least ten times. This chain links TRBV4-2 with TRBJ2-5, with 9 bases matching TRBD2. Looked up from germline, CDR1 is LGHNA and CDR2 is YNFKEQ. V trimming: 0 bases; J trimming: 4 bases; junction bases outside the gene matches: 9. The length of the CDR3 is 17 residues. CDR3 sequence: CASSQESGGGAGETQYF. CDR3 in DNA: TGTGCCAGCAGCCAAGAATCTGGCGGGGGGGCCGGAGAGACCCAGTACTTC.

This clonotype was recorded a few times. The V call is TRBV5-6, the J call TRBJ2-7, with D possibly matching TRBD2 (5 bases). Deletions cut 4 bases from V and 4 bases from J, with 9 bases between. The germline gives CDR1 SGHDT, CDR2 YYEEEE. CDR3 length: 12 residues. The CDR3 DNA reads TGTGCCAGCAGCCCGGGAACTTACGAGCAGTACTTC. It specifies CASSPGTYEQYF.

The chain employs TRBV3-1 and TRBJ1-1; D might be TRBD1 (6 bases). The CDR3 sequence is 12 residues long. V was pared by 4 bases and J by 4 bases, with 7 bases between. Germline assignment: CDR1 LGHDT and CDR2 YNNKEL (reference sequence). CDR3 region: CASSRGRTEAFF. The CDR3 bases are TGTGCCAGCAGCCGGGGGCGCACTGAAGCTTTCTTT.

This clonotype is judged large (0.1 to 1%). This chain links TRBV20-1 with TRBJ1-2; D not certain. Germline CDR1 reads DFQATT; CDR2 reads SNEGSKA (reference sequence). CDR3 size: 13 residues. V lost 5 bases and J lost 4, with 14 bases in between. In DNA, the CDR3 is TGCAGTGCTCTTGATTTGGCTGGCTATGGCTACACCTTC. This codes for CSALDLAGYGYTF.

V is TRBV20-1 and J is TRBJ1-2; the match to TRBD1 covers 7 bases. Germline V gene data show CDR1 as DFQATT and CDR2 as SNEGSKA (reference sequence). Trimming at V came to 6 bases and at J to 0 bases, leaving 4 bases not matched to a gene. This CDR3 contains 13 residues. CDR3 DNA sequence: TGCAGTGCAGGGGACAGTACTAACTATGGCTACACCTTC. Translating it yields CSAGDSTNYGYTF.

In this sample, this clonotype turned up many times. The chain links TRBV6-4 to TRBJ2-6; D is uncertain. The CDR3 has 15 amino acids. Germline loops: CDR1 MRHNA, CDR2 SNTAGT. Trimming left V 2 bases short and J 0 bases short, with 5 bases between. CDR3 nucleotides: TGTGCCAGCAGTGACGATGACTCTGGGGCCAACGTCCTGACTTTC. It codes for CASSDDDSGANVLTF.

This clonotype has only one observation. The genes are TRBV24-1 and TRBJ1-4; no reliable D call. The germline gives CDR1 KGHDR, CDR2 SFDVKD. This CDR3 contains 12 residues. The germline V and J ends were trimmed by 5 bases and 8 bases, with 8 bases remaining between them. CDR3 protein: CATSAGAEKLFF. CDR3 coding DNA: TGTGCCACCAGTGCAGGTGCCGAAAAACTGTTTTTT.

On this clonotype: At one end the junction does not follow the germline gene, possibly because of a read error. The rearrangement joins TRBV5-1 to TRBJ1-2; possibly TRBD1 for D (6 bases). The CDR3 covers 14 residues. The germline V gene has CDR1 SGHRS and CDR2 YFSETQ. In DNA form, the CDR3 reads TGCGCCAGCAGCCAATATCGACCAAGGGACAAACGTTTCTTC. The encoded protein is CASSQYRPRDKRFF. Combining the CDR3 with reference TRBV5-1 and TRBJ1-2 gives the whole variable domain KAGVTQTPRYLIKTRGQQVTLSCSPISGHRSVSWYQQTPGQGLQFLFEYFSETQRNKGNFPGRFSGRQFSNSRSEMNVSTLELGDSALYLCASSQYRPRDKRFFGSGTRLTVV.

The rearrangement joins TRBV15 to TRBJ2-7; D call uncertain. Germline CDR1 LNHNV, CDR2 YYDKDF (reference sequence). Trimming shortened V by 5 bases and J by 5 bases, and 13 bases separated the two germline ends. The CDR3 contains 13 residues. This chain's CDR3 is CATSDTQGNEQYF. CDR3 DNA: TGTGCCACCAGCGACACACAAGGGAACGAGCAGTACTTC.

The chain carries TRBV4-3 and TRBJ2-2; D not certain. The CDR3 loop spans 13 amino acids. CDR1 is LGHNA and CDR2 is YSLEER in the germline V gene. V lost 2 bases to trimming and J lost 6 bases, with 7 bases between them. CDR3 amino acids: CASSQRLAGELFF. CDR3 nucleotides: TGCGCCAGCAGCCAACGGTTGGCCGGGGAGCTGTTTTTT.

The chain is built from TRBV20-1 and TRBJ2-1; 13 bases align to TRBD2. The CDR3 is 15 residues long. The V gene's germline CDR1 is DFQATT and CDR2 SNEGSKA (reference sequence). V lost 5 bases to trimming and J lost 2 bases; unmatched junction nucleotides: 3. The CDR3 coding sequence is TGCAGTGCTGTCACTAGCGGGAGGGCCTACAATGAGCAGTTCTTC. Translation: CSAVTSGRAYNEQFF.

Worth noting for this clonotype: Mismatch with germline at one junction end may stem from a read error. The CDR3 spells CDSSHRYEQYF. CDR3 DNA sequence: TGCGACAGTAGTCACAGATACGAGCAGTACTTC. The chain couples TRBV19 to TRBJ2-7; possible D gene TRBD1, 5 bases. Per germline, CDR1 LNHDA and CDR2 SQIVND (reference sequence). CDR3 length equals 11 residues.

This clonotype was seen repeatedly, ten times or more. The chain combines TRBV20-1 with TRBJ2-1; D not certain. Trimming removed 1 base at V and 5 bases at J, with 12 bases between. Germline V gives CDR1 DFQATT, CDR2 SNEGSKA (reference sequence). The CDR3 is 14 amino acids. The DNA of the CDR3 is TGCAGTGCTAGAGGTCAGACCCAACACAATGAGCAGTTCTTC. This sequence encodes CSARGQTQHNEQFF.

The genes are TRBV4-1 and TRBJ2-3, with a weak D call TRBD2 (6 bases). There are 17 residues in the CDR3. The V and J ends lost 1 base and 5 bases respectively, with 19 bases between them. The germline gives CDR1 MGHRA, CDR2 YSYEKL. DNA of the CDR3: TGCGCCAGCAGCCAAGCGGGACTCCCAATGGGGGTAGATACGCAGTATTTT. It translates to CASSQAGLPMGVDTQYF.